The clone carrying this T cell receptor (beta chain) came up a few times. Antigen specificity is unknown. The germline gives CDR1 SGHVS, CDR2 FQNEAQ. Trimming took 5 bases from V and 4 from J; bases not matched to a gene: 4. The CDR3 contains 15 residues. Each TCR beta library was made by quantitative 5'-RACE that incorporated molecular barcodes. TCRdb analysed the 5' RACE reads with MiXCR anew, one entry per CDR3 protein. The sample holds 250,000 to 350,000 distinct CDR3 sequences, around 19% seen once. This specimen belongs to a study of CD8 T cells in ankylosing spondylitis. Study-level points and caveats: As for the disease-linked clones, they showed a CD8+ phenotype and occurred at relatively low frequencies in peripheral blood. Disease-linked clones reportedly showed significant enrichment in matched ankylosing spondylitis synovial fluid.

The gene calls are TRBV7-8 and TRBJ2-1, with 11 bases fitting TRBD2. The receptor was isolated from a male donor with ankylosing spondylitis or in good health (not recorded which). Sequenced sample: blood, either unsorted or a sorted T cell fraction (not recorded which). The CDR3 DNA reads TGTGCCAGCAGCGTCACTAGCGGGAGTTACAATGAGCAGTTCTTC. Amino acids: CASSVTSGSYNEQFF.